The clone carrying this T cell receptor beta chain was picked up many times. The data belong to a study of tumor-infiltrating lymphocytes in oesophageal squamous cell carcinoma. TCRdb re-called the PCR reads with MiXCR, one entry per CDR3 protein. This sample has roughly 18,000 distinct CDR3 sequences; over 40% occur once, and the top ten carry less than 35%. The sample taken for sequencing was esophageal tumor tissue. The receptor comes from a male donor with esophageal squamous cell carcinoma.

DNA of the CDR3: TGTGCCAGCAGCTACCGGACAGGGTGGGAGACCCAGTACTTC. Amino acid sequence: CASSYRTGWETQYF. V usage is TRBV14 and J usage is TRBJ2-5; TRBD1 aligns across 8 bases. V was pared by 5 bases and J by 5 bases, with 7 bases of the junction left unmatched. CDR3 length: 14 residues. Germline loops: CDR1 SGHDN, CDR2 FVKESK.